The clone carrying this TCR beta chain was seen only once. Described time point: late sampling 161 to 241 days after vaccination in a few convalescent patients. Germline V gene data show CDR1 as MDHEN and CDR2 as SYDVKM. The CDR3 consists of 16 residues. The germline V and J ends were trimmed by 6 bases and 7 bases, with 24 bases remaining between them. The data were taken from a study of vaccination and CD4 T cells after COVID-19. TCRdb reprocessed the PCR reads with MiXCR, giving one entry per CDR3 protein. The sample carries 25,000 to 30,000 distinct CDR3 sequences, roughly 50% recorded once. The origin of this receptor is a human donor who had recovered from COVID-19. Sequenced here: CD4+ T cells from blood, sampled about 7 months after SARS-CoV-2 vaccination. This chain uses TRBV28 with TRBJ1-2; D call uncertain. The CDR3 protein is CASSLARPDGLGGYTF. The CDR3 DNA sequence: TGTGCCAGCAGCCTGGCCAGGCCTGACGGGCTGGGTGGCTACACCTTC.